This TCR beta chain emerged from a study of blood T cell repertoires in COVID-19. Background on the study: There were acute and convalescent COVID-19 samples, and they came from the United States, Italy and Spain. PBMCs, B-cell-depleted T cells, or T cells provided the cDNA or gDNA that made up the material.

The CDR3 runs 14 residues. In the authors' methods: Reference gene primer amplification in the assay estimated nucleated cell counts. Produced via immunoSEQ multiplex PCR; TCRdb's table is partial and in-frame only. The V and J calls and clone size were taken over from that table, and D and trimming were inferred from the DNA. The data contain 210,000 or so clones, roughly nine tenths of them singletons. This clonotype was sampled from a woman younger than 35 who had recovered from COVID-19. The chain couples TRBV21-1 to TRBJ1-2; TRBD1 is the table's D call and was not checked against the DNA. TRBV21-1 is designated a pseudogene. Sequencing was performed on peripheral blood. CDR3 DNA sequence: TGTGCCAGCAGAAGAGCAGGGGGTAGCTATGGCTACACCTTC. Its translation: CASRRAGGSYGYTF.